Each of the 24 T cell receptor beta chains below was sequenced from the same sample in a study of T cell responses to AZD1222 COVID-19 vaccine. TCRdb's copy holds only in-frame clones and misses some; the assay was immunoSEQ multiplex PCR. The sample has about 130,000 clones, about 93% seen once. The sample in question was peripheral blood, obtained on day 0 of AZD1222 vaccination. These receptor sequences come from an adult in good health.

This sequence joins TRBV6-1 and TRBJ1-2; 11 nucleotides line up with TRBD1. Per germline, CDR1 MNHNS and CDR2 SASEGT. This CDR3 is built from 16 residues. V gave up 2 bases and J gave up 1 base; unmatched junction bases: 3. The CDR3 nucleotides read TGTGCCAGCAGTGAACTAGGGACAGGGGGTAACTATGGCTACACCTTC. This sequence encodes CASSELGTGGNYGYTF.

A single count supports this clone. The chain links TRBV7-9 to TRBJ1-2, with D unresolved. V gave up 4 bases and J gave up 4 bases, with 16 bases separating them. This CDR3 contains 15 residues. CDR1 SEHNR and CDR2 FQNEAQ come from the germline V gene (reference sequence). CDR3 nucleotides: TGTGCCAGCAGCTCCGAAGCCGACGGTTCCTATGGCTACACCTTC. It translates to CASSSEADGSYGYTF.

Here the CDR3 reads CASSPGGFGSYEQYF. CDR3 coding DNA: TGTGCCAGCAGTCCAGGGGGGTTTGGCTCCTACGAGCAGTACTTC. The chain joins TRBV25-1 to TRBJ2-7, with D possibly being TRBD1 (7 bases). Germline V CDR1 and CDR2: MGHDK, SYGVNS. Trimming shortened V by 5 bases and J by 0 bases, and 14 bases separated the two germline ends. This CDR3 is built from 15 residues.

The chain has TRBV12-3 or TRBV12-4 and TRBJ2-5; D uncertain. This CDR3 is 13 amino acids long. V shed 6 bases and J shed 5 bases, with 13 bases lying between them. CDR3 coding DNA: TGTGCCAGCAGCCGCAACCCGTGGGAGACCCAGTACTTC. Translated, it gives CASSRNPWETQYF.

V usage is TRBV30 and J usage is TRBJ1-2; D is unclear. The V gene's germline CDR1 is GTSNPN and CDR2 SVGIG (reference sequence). The CDR3 consists of 14 residues. V was cut by 5 bases and J by 4 bases, with 17 bases left in between. CDR3 in amino acids: CAWYRAGASYGYTF. As DNA, the CDR3 is TGTGCCTGGTATAGAGCCGGAGCGAGCTATGGCTACACCTTC. Combining the CDR3 with reference TRBV30 and TRBJ1-2 gives the whole variable domain SQTIHQWPATLVQPVGSPLSLECTVEGTSNPNLYWYRQAAGRGLQLLFYSVGIGQISSEVPQNLSASRPQDRQFILSSKKLLLSDSGFYLCAWYRAGASYGYTFGSGTRLTVV.

The chain links TRBV25-1 to TRBJ1-1, with a tentative D call TRBD1 (6 bases). With 3 bases removed from V and 7 bases from J, the gap between germline ends came to 12 bases. The CDR3 runs to 13 residues. Germline CDR1 is MGHDK and CDR2 is SYGVNS. The CDR3 DNA reads TGTGCCAGCAGTGATACAGGGATGGGTGAAGCTTTCTTT. It encodes CASSDTGMGEAFF.

This clone was seen once. The V gene is TRBV2, the J gene TRBJ1-2; D is perhaps TRBD1 (6 bases). V shed 2 bases and J shed 4 bases, with 17 bases lying between them. Per the germline V gene, CDR1 is SNHLY and CDR2 is FYNNEI. The CDR3 contains 16 residues. This CDR3 is CASSEIGGFDSYGYTF. The CDR3 DNA is TGTGCCAGCAGTGAAATAGGGGGATTCGACAGCTATGGCTACACCTTC.

The chain recombines TRBV6-5 with TRBJ1-1; D is possibly TRBD1 (6 bases). The CDR3 has 16 residues. V dropped 1 base and J dropped 0 bases, with 12 bases sitting between them. Germline V gives CDR1 MNHEY, CDR2 SVGAGI. Here the CDR3 DNA reads TGTGCCAGCAGTTACTTGGCCGGGGGCCTGAACACTGAAGCTTTCTTT. Residues: CASSYLAGGLNTEAFF.

The CDR3 loop reads CASSLEGNTIYF. The CDR3 coding sequence is TGTGCCAGCAGCTTAGAAGGGAACACCATATATTTT. V is TRBV7-6 and J is TRBJ1-3, with D uncertain. The CDR3 consists of 12 residues. The germline CDR1 and CDR2 sequences are SGHVS and FNYEAQ. Trimming shortened V by 1 base and J by 7 bases, and 5 bases separated the two germline ends.

The CDR3 nucleotides read TGTGCCAGTAGTATATTGAGCGGGGGTCAACGCAATCAGCCCCAGCATTTT. Protein sequence: CASSILSGGQRNQPQHF. This sequence joins TRBV19 and TRBJ1-5; D possibly corresponds to TRBD1 (5 bases). CDR1 and CDR2 (germline): LNHDA, SQIVND (reference sequence). Trimming pared 2 bases from V and 2 bases from J, leaving 16 bases between. This CDR3 region has 17 residues.

The rearrangement links TRBV20-1 to TRBJ1-2; D gene uncertain. Looked up from germline, CDR1 is DFQATT and CDR2 is SNEGSKA (reference sequence). V lost 3 bases to trimming and J lost 5 bases, with 10 bases between them. The CDR3 is made up of 12 amino acids. CDR3 region: CSASLRRYGYTF. CDR3 nucleotide sequence: TGCAGTGCTAGTCTACGAAGATATGGCTACACCTTC.

This clone was counted once. This chain joins TRBV7-2 and TRBJ2-1; D is possibly TRBD1 (5 bases). Germline CDR1 reads SGHTA; CDR2 reads FQGNSA. This CDR3 has 15 residues. V was cut by 2 bases and J by 7 bases, with 15 bases left in between. Written as DNA, the CDR3 is TGTGCCAGCAGCTTAACAGGCCAGTCAGGGAATGAGCAGTTCTTC. Its protein product is CASSLTGQSGNEQFF.

The gene calls are TRBV14 and TRBJ1-1; 7 bases map to TRBD1. Germline assignment: CDR1 SGHDN and CDR2 FVKESK. Trimming cost V 1 base and J 10 bases; bases outside gene matches: 12. The CDR3 has 15 amino acids. CDR3 coding DNA: TGTGCCAGCAGCCAAGGTAGGGGGCGCGGTCGAGGAGCTTTCTTT. Protein sequence: CASSQGRGRGRGAFF.

This chain links TRBV19 with TRBJ2-3; 9 nucleotides agree with TRBD1. Germline-derived CDR1 and CDR2 are LNHDA and SQIVND (reference sequence). The CDR3 consists of 17 residues. After removal of 2 bases from V and 0 bases from J, the junction contained 6 bases not matched to a gene. In DNA form, the CDR3 reads TGTGCCAGTAGTATACCCTGGGACAGGGAAAGCACAGATACGCAGTATTTT. It codes for CASSIPWDRESTDTQYF.

This sequence joins TRBV13 and TRBJ2-4; possibly TRBD2 for D (5 bases). The CDR3 contains 15 residues. Germline V lookup: CDR1 PRHDT, CDR2 FYEKMQ (reference sequence). The V and J ends lost 0 bases and 0 bases respectively, with 6 bases between them. CDR3 loop: CASSLGRVAKNIQYF. CDR3 bases: TGTGCCAGCAGCTTAGGGAGGGTAGCCAAAAACATTCAGTACTTC.

The chain has TRBV5-6 and TRBJ1-2; unclear D gene. The V gene's germline CDR1 is SGHDT and CDR2 YYEEEE. This CDR3 is 13 amino acids long. V lost 2 bases to trimming and J lost 2 bases, with 7 bases between them. CDR3 residues: CASSFRRNYGYTF. The CDR3 DNA reads as TGTGCCAGCAGCTTTAGGCGAAACTATGGCTACACCTTC.

This chain uses TRBV9 with TRBJ1-2; no definite D call. V was pared by 0 bases and J by 4 bases, with 13 bases between. CDR1 and CDR2 (germline): SGDLS, YYNGEE. This CDR3 has 15 amino acids. The CDR3 sequence: CASSVDGEASYGYTF. The CDR3 bases are TGTGCCAGCAGCGTAGACGGGGAGGCATCCTATGGCTACACCTTC.

The J gene is TRBJ2-7, the V gene TRBV2; no clear D gene. CDR3 length: 13 amino acids. Trimming cost V 4 bases and J 0 bases, with 7 bases left between them. The germline gives CDR1 SNHLY, CDR2 FYNNEI. CDR3: CASSAVPSYEQYF. The CDR3 bases are TGTGCCAGCAGTGCTGTTCCCTCCTACGAGCAGTACTTC.

The chain links TRBV7-2 to TRBJ1-1; possibly TRBD1 for D (5 bases). The CDR3 totals 14 residues. The germline gives CDR1 SGHTA, CDR2 FQGNSA. Trimming removed 5 bases from V and 1 base from J, with 11 bases in between. This CDR3 reads CASSLGHSNTEAFF. In DNA, the CDR3 is TGTGCCAGCAGCCTAGGACATTCGAACACTGAAGCTTTCTTT.

The V call is TRBV7-9, the J call TRBJ2-5; D remains ambiguous. V lost 2 bases and J 0 bases, leaving 16 bases between the germline ends. CDR1 is SEHNR and CDR2 is FQNEAQ in the germline V gene (reference sequence). This CDR3 is 17 amino acids long. The CDR3 DNA follows: TGTGCCAGCAGCTTAACCTCGGGCGGAGTGTACCAAGAGACCCAGTACTTC. Residues: CASSLTSGGVYQETQYF. Full variable domain (missing parts from reference TRBV7-9 and TRBJ2-5): DTGVSQNPRHKITKRGQNVTFRCDPISEHNRLYWYRQTLGQGPEFLTYFQNEAQLEKSRLLSDRFSAERPKGSFSTLEIQRTEQGDSAMYLCASSLTSGGVYQETQYFGPGTRLLVL.

The gene calls are TRBV7-2 and TRBJ1-6; D gene unclear. Germline V CDR1 and CDR2: SGHTA, FQGNSA. CDR3 size: 12 residues. V lost 6 bases and J 9 bases, leaving 9 bases between the germline ends. CDR3 loop: CASSYTGSPLHF. The CDR3 DNA is TGTGCCAGCAGTTATACGGGTTCACCCCTCCACTTT. Drawing the rest from reference TRBV7-2 and TRBJ1-6, the complete variable domain is GAGVSQSPSNKVTEKGKDVELRCDPISGHTALYWYRQSLGQGLEFLIYFQGNSAPDKSGLPSDRFSAERTGGSVSTLTIQRTQQEDSAVYLCASSYTGSPLHFGNGTRLTVT.

The J gene is TRBJ1-1, the V gene TRBV5-1, with 7 bases fitting TRBD1. The germline V gene has CDR1 SGHRS and CDR2 YFSETQ. After removal of 4 bases from V and 5 bases from J, the junction contained 8 bases not matched to a gene. CDR3 length: 14 amino acids. CDR3 bases: TGCGCCAGCAGCCCGGCGGCAGGGGGAACTGAAGCTTTCTTT. It is translated as CASSPAAGGTEAFF.

The chain is built from TRBV6-6 and TRBJ1-5, with 9 bases aligning to TRBD1. Germline loops: CDR1 MNHNY, CDR2 SVGAGI (reference sequence). With 7 bases clipped from V and 5 bases from J, the junction kept 6 bases outside the gene matches. CDR3 length: 14 residues. The CDR3 loop reads CASTGQGRDQPQHF. CDR3 nucleotide sequence: TGTGCCAGCACCGGACAGGGGCGGGATCAGCCCCAGCATTTT.

V and J are TRBV18 and TRBJ1-1; a possible D gene is TRBD1 (6 bases). The CDR3 sequence is 13 residues long. V was trimmed by 8 bases and J by 5 bases, leaving 15 bases between them. The germline V gene has CDR1 KGHSH and CDR2 LQKENI. The CDR3 protein is CASVTTGQTEAFF. The CDR3 coding sequence is TGTGCCAGCGTAACCACCGGACAGACTGAAGCTTTCTTT.